The 26 T cell receptor beta chains below were found in one sample sequenced in a study of blood T cell repertoires in COVID-19. Libraries were prepared by immunoSEQ multiplex PCR; TCRdb keeps only in-frame clonotypes and omits some of them. The sample shows roughly 70,000 clones, approximately 90% of them seen only once. The sequenced sample consisted of peripheral blood. These receptors were collected from a woman aged 55-70 years with active COVID-19.

This chain connects TRBV7-9 to TRBJ1-1; 7 bases agree with TRBD1. Germline loops: CDR1 SEHNR, CDR2 FQNEAQ (reference sequence). The CDR3 runs to 13 residues. V trimming: 5 bases; J trimming: 4 bases; junction bases outside the gene matches: 4. The CDR3 region is CASSAEGATEAFF. CDR3 DNA: TGTGCCAGCAGCGCCGAGGGGGCCACTGAAGCTTTCTTT. Together with reference TRBV7-9 and TRBJ1-1, the CDR3 gives the full variable domain: DTGVSQNPRHKITKRGQNVTFRCDPISEHNRLYWYRQTLGQGPEFLTYFQNEAQLEKSRLLSDRFSAERPKGSFSTLEIQRTEQGDSAMYLCASSAEGATEAFFGQGTRLTVV.

This sequence joins TRBV4-1 and TRBJ2-1; TRBD2 aligns across 7 bases. Germline V gene lookup returns CDR1 MGHRA and CDR2 YSYEKL. The CDR3 spans 19 residues. V gave up 4 bases and J gave up 1 base; unmatched junction bases: 16. This chain's CDR3 is CASSPSSVGGRSSYNEQFF. The CDR3 region has the DNA TGCGCCAGCAGCCCATCGTCTGTGGGCGGGAGAAGTTCCTACAATGAGCAGTTCTTC.

V gene TRBV14 combines with J gene TRBJ2-1; 9 bases line up with TRBD1. The junction had 4 bases not matched to a gene; V was cut back by 4 bases and J by 0 bases. The germline V gene encodes CDR1 SGHDN and CDR2 FVKESK. The CDR3 is 16 amino acids. CDR3 protein: CASSRGQGGSYNEQFF. The DNA of the CDR3 is TGTGCCAGCAGCCGGGGACAGGGAGGCTCCTACAATGAGCAGTTCTTC.

The V and J genes are TRBV3-1 (or the pseudogene TRBV3-2) and TRBJ1-1; 11 positions agree with TRBD1. The CDR3 extends over 14 amino acids. Per germline, CDR1 LGHDT and CDR2 YNNKEL (reference sequence). Trimming at V came to 8 bases and at J to 10 bases, leaving 12 bases not matched to a gene. The DNA for the CDR3 is TGTGCCAGCGCCCCCGGGACAGGGGGTTCGGGAGCTTTCTTT. It translates to CASAPGTGGSGAFF.

V is TRBV7-9 and J is TRBJ2-2; 9 bases agree with TRBD1. The CDR3 contains 14 residues. Trimming took 5 bases from V and 6 from J; bases not matched to a gene: 4. Germline V lookup: CDR1 SEHNR, CDR2 FQNEAQ (reference sequence). CDR3 coding DNA: TGTGCCAGCAGCCGGGACAGGGCAGCCGGGGAGCTGTTTTTT. Encoded protein: CASSRDRAAGELFF.

The rearrangement joins TRBV2 to TRBJ2-1; 15 bases fit TRBD2. V lost 1 base, J lost 0 bases, and 1 base stayed unmatched. Germline V gene lookup returns CDR1 SNHLY and CDR2 FYNNEI. CDR3 length equals 18 residues. CDR3 DNA: TGTGCCAGCAGTGAAGGGGGACTAGCGGGAGGCTCCTACAATGAGCAGTTCTTC. This encodes CASSEGGLAGGSYNEQFF.

This clone was seen only once. This chain joins TRBV11-2 and TRBJ2-3; no firm D call. The ends were cut back, 5 bases at V and 1 base at J, with 16 bases in the middle. Germline V lookup: CDR1 SGHAT, CDR2 FQNNGV. CDR3 length: 16 residues. DNA of the CDR3: TGTGCCAGCAGCCCTCCTACTAAGCTGGGCACAGATACGCAGTATTTT. Translation: CASSPPTKLGTDTQYF.

The chain uses TRBV7-2 and TRBJ2-1; 12 nucleotides align to TRBD2. CDR1 and CDR2 from the germline V gene are SGHTA and FQGNSA. This CDR3 region has 17 residues. The J segment lost 9 bases and the V segment lost 2 bases, leaving 11 bases of the junction unmatched. The CDR3 region has the DNA TGTGCCAGCAGCTTACGACTAGCGGGAGTAACGGGTAGTGAGCAGTTCTTC. Translated, it gives CASSLRLAGVTGSEQFF.

This clone was counted once. The chain couples TRBV5-6 to TRBJ1-4; D may be TRBD1 (5 bases). The length of the CDR3 is 14 residues. Trimming cost V 5 bases and J 4 bases, with 12 bases left between them. The germline V gene has CDR1 SGHDT and CDR2 YYEEEE. This chain's CDR3 is CASSRQFFNEKLFF. CDR3 in DNA: TGTGCCAGCAGTCGACAGTTTTTTAATGAAAAACTGTTTTTT.

The V gene is TRBV4-2, the J gene TRBJ2-3; TRBD1 agrees at 8 bases. Germline loops: CDR1 LGHNA, CDR2 YNFKEQ. The CDR3 is 16 residues long. V was pared by 1 base and J by 1 base, with 4 bases of the junction left unmatched. The CDR3 coding sequence is TGTGCCAGCAGCCAAGCTGACAGGGGTGGCACAGATACGCAGTATTTT. Encoded protein: CASSQADRGGTDTQYF.

V usage is TRBV27 and J usage is TRBJ2-5; TRBD2 matches 10 bases. Germline CDR1 MNHEY, CDR2 SMNVEV (reference sequence). V lost 5 bases to trimming and J lost 7 bases; unmatched junction nucleotides: 7. This CDR3 has 14 residues. In DNA form, the CDR3 reads TGTGCCAGCAGTCCTCTAGCGGGAGTCGTGACCCAGTACTTC. Amino acids: CASSPLAGVVTQYF.

This clone occurred once. The gene calls are TRBV10-3 and TRBJ2-1; TRBD2 matches 10 bases. CDR3 length: 16 residues. The V and J ends lost 2 bases and 7 bases, in that order; junction bases with no gene match: 8. Germline-derived CDR1 and CDR2 are ENHRY and SYGVKD. In DNA form, the CDR3 reads TGTGCCATCAGTGAGCGGGGAGCGGGAGGGTTGAATGAGCAGTTCTTC. Translated, it gives CAISERGAGGLNEQFF.

The chain combines TRBV7-8 with TRBJ2-1, with a tentative D call TRBD2 (7 bases). The length of the CDR3 is 17 residues. The V end lost 3 bases, the J end lost 6 bases, and 21 bases lay between the germline ends. Per germline, CDR1 SGHVS and CDR2 FQNEAQ. This chain's CDR3 is CASSFLRGAQGGNEQFF. In DNA, the CDR3 is TGTGCCAGCAGCTTTCTCCGGGGGGCCCAAGGTGGCAATGAGCAGTTCTTC.

The chain recombines TRBV7-8 with TRBJ2-1; unclear D gene. This CDR3 contains 12 residues. V was shortened by 4 bases and J by 5 bases, with 6 bases between the two germline ends. Germline lookup yields CDR1 SGHVS and CDR2 FQNEAQ. CDR3: CASSYADNEQFF. CDR3 DNA: TGTGCCAGCAGCTATGCGGACAATGAGCAGTTCTTC.

This clone was observed once. V gene TRBV28 combines with J gene TRBJ1-5, with D tentatively TRBD1 (5 bases). In germline, CDR1 is MDHEN, CDR2 SYDVKM. The V gene lost 7 bases and the J gene lost 6 bases, with 13 bases spanning the gap. This CDR3 contains 13 residues. The CDR3 region has the DNA TGTGCCAGCACCCCGGGACTTCTTCAGCCCCAGCATTTT. Translated, it gives CASTPGLLQPQHF.

V and J are TRBV19 and TRBJ2-5, with D unclear. CDR3 size: 14 residues. The V gene lost 1 base and the J gene lost 0 bases, with 6 bases spanning the gap. Germline CDR1 reads LNHDA; CDR2 reads SQIVND (reference sequence). This CDR3 reads CASSIGGYQETQYF. The CDR3 DNA is TGTGCCAGTAGTATAGGCGGATACCAAGAGACCCAGTACTTC.

The rearrangement uses TRBV27 and TRBJ1-2; 8 bases line up with TRBD1. Germline V gene sequence: CDR1 MNHEY, CDR2 SMNVEV (reference sequence). V lost 6 bases to trimming and J lost 7 bases; unmatched junction nucleotides: 10. The CDR3 is 14 amino acids. The CDR3 bases are TGTGCCAGCAGCGCAGGGGGCGCGTATCGTGGCTACACCTTC. It yields the protein CASSAGGAYRGYTF.

This rearrangement joins TRBV19 to TRBJ2-1, with no clear D. The CDR3 has 13 residues. Germline V gene data show CDR1 as LNHDA and CDR2 as SQIVND (reference sequence). Trimming shortened V by 3 bases and J by 2 bases, and 5 bases separated the two germline ends. The CDR3 region has the DNA TGTGCCAGTAGTATGGCCCCCTACAATGAGCAGTTCTTC. Translating gives CASSMAPYNEQFF.

The chain combines TRBV11-2 with TRBJ1-1; D remains unclear. The CDR3 totals 11 residues. Trimming took 4 bases from V and 8 from J, leaving 8 bases between them. Germline V gene lookup returns CDR1 SGHAT and CDR2 FQNNGV. The CDR3, as DNA: TGTGCCAGCAGCTCAGGCGGGGAAGCTTTCTTT. Amino acid sequence: CASSSGGEAFF.

The CDR3 loop is CSGVGGDEQYF. The CDR3, as DNA: TGCAGTGGAGTCGGAGGAGACGAGCAGTACTTC. The V call is TRBV20-1, the J call TRBJ2-7; D is perhaps TRBD2 (5 bases). The CDR3 extends over 11 amino acids. V was shortened by 7 bases and J by 5 bases, with 12 bases between the two germline ends. Germline V lookup: CDR1 DFQATT, CDR2 SNEGSKA (reference sequence).

The chain employs TRBV19 and TRBJ2-3; tentative D call: TRBD1 (5 bases). The germline gives CDR1 LNHDA, CDR2 SQIVND (reference sequence). The CDR3 spans 14 residues. Trimming removed 6 bases at V and 2 bases at J, with 12 bases between. CDR3 loop: CASSVRVITDTQYF. The DNA for the CDR3 is TGTGCCAGTAGCGTCAGGGTGATCACAGATACGCAGTATTTT. Variable domain in full (rest from reference TRBV19 and TRBJ2-3): DGGITQSPKYLFRKEGQNVTLSCEQNLNHDAMYWYRQDPGQGLRLIYYSQIVNDFQKGDIAEGYSVSREKKESFPLTVTSAQKNPTAFYLCASSVRVITDTQYFGPGTRLTVL.

This clone was found a few times. The rearrangement joins TRBV13 to TRBJ2-2; a weak D match, TRBD1 (6 bases). This CDR3 region has 14 residues. CDR1 and CDR2 from the germline V gene are PRHDT and FYEKMQ (reference sequence). Trimming took 3 bases from V and 3 from J, leaving 8 bases between them. The CDR3, as DNA: TGTGCCAGCAGCTTGACAGGTTACACCGGGGAGCTGTTTTTT. It translates to CASSLTGYTGELFF.

The chain recombines TRBV2 with TRBJ2-1; the D is unclear. This CDR3 is built from 12 residues. Deletions cut 7 bases from V and 9 bases from J, with 13 bases between. The germline V gene has CDR1 SNHLY and CDR2 FYNNEI. CDR3 sequence (DNA): TGTGCCAGCACACCGATCGAGTCTGAGCAGTTCTTC. Residues: CASTPIESEQFF. The full variable domain, with the rest looked up from reference TRBV2 and TRBJ2-1, is EPEVTQTPSHQVTQMGQEVILRCVPISNHLYFYWYRQILGQKVEFLVSFYNNEISEKSEIFDDQFSVERPDGSNFTLKIRSTKLEDSAMYFCASTPIESEQFFGPGTRLTVL.

V gene TRBV6-5 combines with J gene TRBJ1-5, with 9 bases that match TRBD1. Germline V gene lookup returns CDR1 MNHEY and CDR2 SVGAGI. The CDR3 consists of 13 residues. The V and J ends lost 4 bases and 7 bases, in that order; junction bases with no gene match: 2. Here the CDR3 DNA reads TGTGCCAGCAGTTGGGACAGGGAACAGCCCCAGCATTTT. Amino acid sequence: CASSWDREQPQHF.

V gene TRBV19 combines with J gene TRBJ1-3; 7 nucleotides agree with TRBD1. Germline CDR1 and CDR2: LNHDA and SQIVND (reference sequence). CDR3 size: 14 residues. With 7 bases clipped from V and 4 bases from J, the junction kept 7 bases outside the gene matches. The CDR3 protein is CASTQGGSGNTIYF. CDR3 in DNA: TGTGCCAGTACCCAAGGGGGCTCCGGAAACACCATATATTTT.

The chain has TRBV10-2 and TRBJ2-1; 7 nucleotides align to TRBD2. This CDR3 has 15 amino acids. The J segment lost 6 bases and the V segment lost 3 bases, leaving 8 bases of the junction unmatched. Germline V CDR1 and CDR2: WSHSY, SAAADI. In DNA, the CDR3 is TGCGCCAGCAGTGATAGGGAGGGAGCTTCCAATGAGCAGTTCTTC. This encodes CASSDREGASNEQFF.